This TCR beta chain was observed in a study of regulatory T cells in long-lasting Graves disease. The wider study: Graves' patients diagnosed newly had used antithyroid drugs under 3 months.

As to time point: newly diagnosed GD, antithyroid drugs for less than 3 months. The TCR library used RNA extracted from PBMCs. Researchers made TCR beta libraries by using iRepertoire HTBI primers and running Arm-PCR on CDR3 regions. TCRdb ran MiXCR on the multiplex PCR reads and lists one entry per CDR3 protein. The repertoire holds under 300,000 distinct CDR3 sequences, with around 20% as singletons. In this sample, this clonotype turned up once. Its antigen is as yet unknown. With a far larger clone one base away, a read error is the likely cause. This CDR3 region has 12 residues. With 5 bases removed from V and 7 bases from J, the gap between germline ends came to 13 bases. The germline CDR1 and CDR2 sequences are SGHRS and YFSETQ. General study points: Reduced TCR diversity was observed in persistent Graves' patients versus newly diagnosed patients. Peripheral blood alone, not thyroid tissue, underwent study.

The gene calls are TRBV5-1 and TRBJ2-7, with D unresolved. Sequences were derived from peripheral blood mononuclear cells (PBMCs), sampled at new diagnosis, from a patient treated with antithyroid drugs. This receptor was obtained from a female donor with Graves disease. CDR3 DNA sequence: TGCGCCAGCAGGGTTCAGTGGAATGAGCAGTACTTC. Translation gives CASRVQWNEQYF.